This T cell receptor beta chain derives from a study of T cell responses to AZD1222 COVID-19 vaccine (dated by TCRdb to the early 2020s). About the investigation overall: A total of under 250 trial participants underwent TCR sequencing, of whom 200 to 220 had received two doses of AZD1222 and some 25 had received two doses of the MenACWY control vaccine. Enrollment into the trials was organized by age into subgroups of 18-55, 56-69 and 70-plus years, and those subgroups contained roughly 150, 30 and 60 TCR-sequenced participants, respectively. The paper as a whole reports these results and caveats: The whole spike protein was spanned by vaccine-associated CD4 TCRs, and dominant responses were seen in regions 160-218 and 743-854. Conclusions about previously exposed vaccinees are limited, since just six AZD1222 recipients were seropositive for SARS-CoV-2 at baseline. A significant rise in spike-specific TCR breadth and depth was observed after two AZD1222 doses relative to day 0 and relative to MenACWY recipients. Because no day 14 peak-response samples were available, repertoires were characterized only after the peak T cell response. Participants were mostly white British and included more females than males, and it was suggested by the authors that clonal diversity may have been underestimated. The 56-69-year group was small, and its depth increase did not reach significance, likely because of low power. Nearly half of unique spike-specific TCRs reportedly recognized epitopes outside regions mutated in the B.1.351 and B.1.1.7 variants.

From a lookup of the germline V gene, CDR1 and CDR2 are SNHLY and FYNNEI. Trimming takes 2 bases off V and 11 bases off J; junction bases not matched to a gene: 0. The CDR3 measures 11 amino acids from cysteine to phenylalanine. CDR3 DNA is the only sequence kept; it has 33 bases, read in frame from the first base. On this clone: Its antigen specificity is not known. The sample holds no much larger clone one base away, and base qualities are not on file.

The CDR3 regions of human TCRbeta chains were subjected to immunosequencing. The source study handled its data this way. TCRs in the repertoires were matched against a reference library of SARS-CoV-2-specific TCRs that had been generated with the MIRA antigen-specificity platform. Breadth was defined as the fraction of unique TCRs that were SARS-CoV-2-associated, and depth was defined as the fraction of total T cells that were SARS-CoV-2-associated. Each spike-specific TCR was assigned to its reactive spike region and to a CD4 or CD8 class using the MIRA data. Log10-transformed breadth and depth values were compared by one-way ANOVA with Sidak's multiple comparisons tests. This is the immuneACCESS table as TCRdb keeps it, with only in-frame sequences that have V and J called. A part of the clones is gone; compared with another copy, unresolved V genes explain less than half, and the rest is unexplained. V and J calls and clone size are those listed in that table; D and trimming were worked out from the DNA. In all, the sample holds around 140,000 clones, and about 90% of those were seen once. The leading ten clones occupy roughly 3.3% of the sample.

Taken with the paper, the label for time point translates to: about 28 days (+/-7) after the second vaccine dose. AZD1222 recipients with second doses at about 4 weeks or about 12 weeks were pooled, because spike-specific TCR depth and breadth did not differ between schedules. Vaccinee samples were obtained from the UK trials COV001 and COV002, which included a single-blind randomized controlled phase 2/3 trial of AZD1222 (ChAdOx1 nCoV-19) in healthy adults. For TCRbeta chain sequencing, PBMC samples were collected from trial participants at day 0 and at day 28 after the second dose. The rearranged chain carries TRBV2 and TRBJ1-5, and 7 bases in between align with TRBD1. This clonotype originated in an adult who received the AZD1222 COVID-19 vaccine. The starting material was peripheral blood, obtained 28 days after the second AZD1222 dose. This receptor has the CDR3 CASSEQGAQHF. The nucleotides read TGTGCCAGCAGTGAACAGGGGGCCCAGCATTTT.